This entry concerns a single T cell receptor (beta chain). Its cognate antigen is unknown. Amplification used 60 Vbeta primers and 13 Jbeta primers. Repertoires were generated with immunoSEQ multiplex PCR, while TCRdb's copy carries only in-frame clones and drops some. The sample shows 110,000 to 150,000 clones, about four fifths of them seen only once. The source of the sample is a study of cytomegalovirus exposure and HLA in healthy donors. This CDR3 contains 17 residues. Germline CDR1 and CDR2: SGHDN and FVKESK. V gave up 1 base and J gave up 3 bases; unmatched junction bases: 11. Regarding the study as a whole: A later analysis linked a missense DCLRE1C variant to TCR beta V- and J-gene trimming. The listing of roughly 160 TCR beta chains classed them as cytomegalovirus-associated.

The rearrangement joins TRBV14 to TRBJ2-7; TRBD2 matches at 8 bases. This receptor was obtained from a male donor in good health and CMV-seronegative. Sequenced material: PBMCs. DNA for the CDR3: TGTGCCAGCAGCCAAGTGGGGCTAGCGGGTCCTTTCTACGAGCAGTACTTC. It yields the protein CASSQVGLAGPFYEQYF.